This record covers a single T cell receptor (beta chain). Its antigen remains unidentified. The V and J ends lost 4 bases and 6 bases respectively, with 13 bases between them. The CDR3 totals 12 residues. Germline V gives CDR1 DFQATT, CDR2 SNEGSKA (reference sequence). TCRdb re-called the 5' RACE reads with MiXCR, one entry per CDR3 protein. The data contain approximately 400,000 distinct CDR3 sequences, about a sixth of them singletons. The data are from a study of CD8 T cells in ankylosing spondylitis. Study findings and constraints: In ankylosing spondylitis blood, a motif of roughly eight highly homologous TCR beta variants appeared characteristic.

This clonotype originated in a male donor with ankylosing spondylitis. V usage is TRBV20-1 and J usage is TRBJ2-7, with D possibly matching TRBD1 (5 bases). The sample was blood, either unsorted or a sorted T cell fraction (not recorded which). CDR3 amino acids: CSAIPGKAEQYF. The CDR3 DNA is TGCAGTGCTATCCCAGGGAAGGCCGAGCAGTACTTC.